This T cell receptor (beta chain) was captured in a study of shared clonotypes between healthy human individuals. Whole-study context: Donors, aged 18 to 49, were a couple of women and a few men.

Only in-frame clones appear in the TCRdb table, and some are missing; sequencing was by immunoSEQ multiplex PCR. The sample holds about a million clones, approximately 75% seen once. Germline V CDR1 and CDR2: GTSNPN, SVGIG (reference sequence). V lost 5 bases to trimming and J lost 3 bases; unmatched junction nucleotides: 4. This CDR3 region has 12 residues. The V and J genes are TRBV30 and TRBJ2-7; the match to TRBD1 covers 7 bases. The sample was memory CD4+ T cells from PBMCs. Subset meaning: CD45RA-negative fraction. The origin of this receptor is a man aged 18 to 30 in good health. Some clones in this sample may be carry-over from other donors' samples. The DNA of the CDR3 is TGTGCCTGGGGCCGGGACAGCTACGAGCAGTACTTC. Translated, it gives CAWGRDSYEQYF.